This T cell receptor beta chain was found in a study of blood T cell repertoires in COVID-19. Germline V gene sequence: CDR1 ENHRY, CDR2 SYGVKD. CDR3 size: 13 residues. Losses at the gene ends were 9 bases for V and 4 bases for J; bases not matched to a gene: 5. Produced via immunoSEQ multiplex PCR; TCRdb's table is partial and in-frame only. The sample holds tens of thousands of clones, approximately 80% seen once. The sequencing sample was made of peripheral blood. The TCR comes from a man in his 60s with COVID-19, enrolled during active disease. V usage is TRBV10-3 and J usage is TRBJ2-7; TRBD2 matches at 11 bases. CDR3 nucleotides: TGTGCCATTTTTAGCGGGAGGGGATACGAGCAGTACTTC. This sequence encodes CAIFSGRGYEQYF.